Listed here are 19 T cell receptor beta chains from one sample, sequenced in a study of cytomegalovirus exposure and HLA in healthy donors. In the PCR, 60 Vbeta and 13 Jbeta primers were used. Libraries were prepared by immunoSEQ multiplex PCR; TCRdb keeps only in-frame clonotypes and omits some of them. The sample holds 65,000 or so clones; 62% are singletons and the top ten take approximately 2.8%. Sequencing was done on a sample of PBMCs. All receptors derive from a man younger than 40 in good health and CMV-seronegative.

The chain recombines TRBV11-2 with TRBJ2-1; TRBD2 agrees at 10 bases. CDR1 and CDR2 (germline): SGHAT, FQNNGV. The CDR3 covers 15 residues. V lost 5 bases, J lost 15 bases, and 16 bases stayed unmatched. The CDR3 nucleotides are TGTGCCAGCAGCCCCGGACTAGCGGCTTTGGAAGGTTTGTTCTTC. It translates to CASSPGLAALEGLFF.

About this clone itself: The sample carries other DNA sequences with the same CDR3. The V and J genes are TRBV6-5 and TRBJ1-6, with D possibly matching TRBD1 (5 bases). Germline V gene sequence: CDR1 MNHEY, CDR2 SVGAGI. This CDR3 comprises 15 residues. Deletions cut 6 bases from V and 4 bases from J, with 13 bases between. CDR3 protein: CASSQQDFYNSPLHF. DNA for the CDR3: TGTGCCAGCAGCCAACAGGATTTTTATAATTCACCCCTCCACTTT.

The chain has TRBV7-9 and TRBJ2-7; 9 bases are shared with TRBD2. Germline CDR1 is SEHNR and CDR2 is FQNEAQ (reference sequence). Trimming took 1 base from V and 10 from J; bases not matched to a gene: 8. The CDR3 contains 14 residues. The CDR3 coding sequence is TGTGCCAGCAGCTTAGAGGGCGGGGGGGCCCTCCAGTACTTC. This encodes CASSLEGGGALQYF.

The chain combines TRBV5-1 with TRBJ2-2, with 7 bases lining up with TRBD2. Germline V gives CDR1 SGHRS, CDR2 YFSETQ. The CDR3 has 15 residues. The trim removed 4 bases at V and 3 bases at J, leaving 6 bases unmatched. This CDR3 is CASSRESGDTGELFF. CDR3 DNA: TGCGCCAGCAGCCGGGAGAGCGGGGACACCGGGGAGCTGTTTTTT.

V and J are TRBV5-1 and TRBJ1-1; 7 nucleotides agree with TRBD1. CDR1 SGHRS and CDR2 YFSETQ come from the germline V gene. CDR3 length equals 16 residues. After removal of 4 bases from V and 4 bases from J, the junction contained 13 bases not matched to a gene. CDR3: CASSLNLQGLGTEAFF. CDR3 bases: TGCGCCAGCAGCCTTAACCTACAGGGGTTAGGCACTGAAGCTTTCTTT.

CDR3 protein: CASNFGAEETQYF. The DNA for the CDR3 is TGTGCCAGCAACTTTGGGGCAGAAGAGACCCAGTACTTC. This chain connects TRBV9 to TRBJ2-5, with a weak D call TRBD1 (5 bases). Germline CDR1 is SGDLS and CDR2 is YYNGEE. V dropped 6 bases and J dropped 3 bases, with 12 bases sitting between them. The CDR3 is 13 amino acids.

This sequence joins TRBV15 and TRBJ1-6; D remains unclear. This CDR3 has 13 amino acids. CDR1 and CDR2 from the germline V gene are LNHNV and YYDKDF (reference sequence). Trimming took off 0 bases at V and 9 bases at J, with 6 bases between the two ends. CDR3 nucleotides: TGTGCCACCAGCAGAGATCCGAGTTCACCCCTCCACTTT. This encodes CATSRDPSSPLHF.

The V call is TRBV5-6, the J call TRBJ1-3; 7 nucleotides align to TRBD1. The germline CDR1 and CDR2 sequences are SGHDT and YYEEEE. This CDR3 has 14 amino acids. After removal of 4 bases from V and 7 bases from J, the junction contained 8 bases not matched to a gene. CDR3 region: CASSIPDRANTIYF. CDR3 DNA: TGTGCCAGCAGCATACCCGACAGGGCGAACACCATATATTTT.

The rearrangement links TRBV7-9 to TRBJ2-1; 11 bases map to TRBD2. The CDR3 sequence is 15 residues long. CDR1 SEHNR and CDR2 FQNEAQ come from the germline V gene (reference sequence). Trimming took 5 bases from V and 12 from J; bases not matched to a gene: 12. The chain's CDR3 is CASSPKTSGELGQFF. The CDR3 coding sequence is TGTGCCAGCAGCCCAAAGACTAGCGGGGAACTCGGGCAGTTCTTC.

V usage is TRBV5-1 and J usage is TRBJ2-3; 15 bases map to TRBD2. V shed 4 bases, J shed 6 bases, and the junction held 6 bases outside the gene matches. This CDR3 comprises 16 residues. In germline, CDR1 is SGHRS, CDR2 YFSETQ. As DNA, the CDR3 is TGCGCCAGCAGCGCCAGGACTAGCGGGGGGGTGGATACGCAGTATTTT. It is translated as CASSARTSGGVDTQYF.

The chain links TRBV2 to TRBJ1-4, with D possibly TRBD1 on 6 matching bases. Trimming stripped 3 bases from V and 0 bases from J, with 14 bases between. Looked up from germline, CDR1 is SNHLY and CDR2 is FYNNEI. The CDR3 has 17 residues. The CDR3 sequence: CASSDIVTGTTNEKLFF. In nucleotides, the CDR3 is TGTGCCAGCAGTGACATCGTAACAGGGACAACTAATGAAAAACTGTTTTTT.

This chain uses TRBV6-5 with TRBJ2-1; perhaps TRBD2 as D (5 bases). V lost 3 bases and J 9 bases, leaving 18 bases between the germline ends. Germline-derived CDR1 and CDR2 are MNHEY and SVGAGI. This CDR3 is built from 15 residues. This chain's CDR3 is CASSYEGLRFREQFF. The CDR3 DNA sequence: TGTGCCAGCAGTTATGAGGGTTTAAGGTTCCGTGAGCAGTTCTTC.

V and J are TRBV23-1 and TRBJ1-1, with D hard to call. TRBV23-1 is given ORF status, its function remaining uncertain. CDR3 length equals 15 residues. V lost 0 bases and J lost 1, with 9 bases in between. CDR3 in amino acids: CASSQSPRGNTEAFF. In DNA form, the CDR3 reads TGCGCCAGCAGTCAATCGCCCCGGGGGAACACTGAAGCTTTCTTT.

The rearrangement uses TRBV28 and TRBJ1-2, with D possibly being TRBD1 (6 bases). The CDR3 runs 12 residues. CDR1 and CDR2 (germline): MDHEN, SYDVKM. Trimming stripped 5 bases from V and 2 bases from J, with 6 bases between. In DNA form, the CDR3 reads TGTGCCAGCAGTGGACAGAACTATGGCTACACCTTC. It yields the protein CASSGQNYGYTF.

The chain recombines TRBV30 with TRBJ2-5; the match to TRBD2 covers 13 bases. This CDR3 spans 16 amino acids. In germline, CDR1 is GTSNPN, CDR2 SVGIG (reference sequence). V dropped 3 bases and J dropped 2; count of bases not matched to a gene: 6. The CDR3 DNA reads as TGTGCCTGGAGCCCCGGACTAGCGGGGGCTCAAGAGACCCAGTACTTC. Its protein is CAWSPGLAGAQETQYF.

Concerning this clone: The junction does not match germline at one end; this may be a read error. The sample holds other DNA sequences that translate to the same CDR3. This chain connects TRBV6-5 to TRBJ1-1; tentative D call: TRBD1 (5 bases). This CDR3 contains 14 residues. The germline CDR1 and CDR2 sequences are MNHEY and SVGAGI. CDR3 nucleotides: TGTGCCAGCAGTTACGGGGGGGTTAACACTGAAGCGTTCTTT. It is translated as CASSYGGVNTEAFF.

The chain is built from TRBV5-1 and TRBJ2-1; 7 nucleotides match TRBD2. Germline V CDR1 and CDR2: SGHRS, YFSETQ. The CDR3 runs to 12 residues. After removal of 7 bases from V and 5 bases from J, the junction contained 3 bases not matched to a gene. The chain's CDR3 is CASGTTHNEQFF. CDR3 DNA: TGCGCCAGCGGGACTACCCACAATGAGCAGTTCTTC.

This chain uses TRBV29-1 with TRBJ2-2, with TRBD1 matching 7 bases. Germline loops: CDR1 SQVTM, CDR2 ANQGSEA. Trimming took 6 bases from V and 4 from J; bases not matched to a gene: 11. The CDR3 covers 15 residues. Here the CDR3 reads CSVHDRDASTGELFF. CDR3 DNA sequence: TGCAGCGTCCATGACAGGGACGCGAGCACCGGGGAGCTGTTTTTT.

The chain employs TRBV19 and TRBJ2-2, with 7 bases matching TRBD1. The CDR3 loop spans 13 amino acids. The V segment lost 10 bases and the J segment 1 base; nucleotides outside the gene matches: 3. Germline assignment: CDR1 LNHDA and CDR2 SQIVND (reference sequence). CDR3 coding DNA: TGTGCCATTCGGGACAGGAACACCGGGGAGCTGTTTTTT. The encoded protein is CAIRDRNTGELFF.